Below, one T cell receptor beta chain is given with its context. Its specificity is unknown. The missing conserved phenylalanine or tryptophan at the end of this CDR3 makes a read error likely. This record belongs to a study of T cells in narcolepsy. Study-wide context: Healthy controls were enrolled alongside patients with narcolepsy type 1 or type 2. General study points: Comparing one patient's CSF and blood CD4+ clonotypes highlighted HCRT- and TRIB2-specific autoreactive clonotypes. Blood of same and different patients, but not healthy controls, reportedly held recurring autoreactive clonotypes.

Germline V gene lookup returns CDR1 SGHAT and CDR2 FQNNGV. The CDR3 runs to 13 residues. V was trimmed by 4 bases and J by 8 bases, leaving 14 bases between them. Clones were read by immunoSEQ multiplex PCR, and TCRdb kept only the in-frame ones, dropping some. The sample includes tens of thousands of clones, 70% to 80% of them seen just once. The clonotype was recovered from a human donor with narcolepsy. The rearrangement joins TRBV11-2 to TRBJ1-2, with D tentatively TRBD1 (5 bases). The specimen sequenced was CD45RA- memory CD4+ T cells from PBMCs. CDR3 nucleotide sequence: TGTGCCAGCAGCTCGACCAGGGTACGGGGCTACACCCTC. Its protein is CASSSTRVRGYTL.